Below are 24 T cell receptor beta chains sequenced from a single sample in a study of T cells after yellow fever vaccination. TCRdb reprocessed the 5' RACE reads via MiXCR and lists one record per CDR3 protein. Of 250,000 to 350,000 distinct CDR3 sequences in the sample, approximately 4.3% were seen once. The specimen comprised PBMCs, sampled 15 days after the yellow fever booster vaccination. The source is a man aged 18 to 29 who received the YFV17D yellow fever vaccine.

The chain uses TRBV13 and TRBJ2-3, with a weak D call TRBD1 (7 bases). The V gene's germline CDR1 is PRHDT and CDR2 FYEKMQ (reference sequence). This CDR3 contains 17 residues. V shed 4 bases and J shed 6 bases, with 23 bases lying between them. The CDR3 loop reads CASSSSGWQGGHDTQYF. DNA for the CDR3: TGTGCCAGCAGCTCCTCCGGATGGCAGGGGGGTCACGATACGCAGTATTTT.

This sequence joins TRBV4-1 and TRBJ2-1, with D uncertain. CDR1 and CDR2 from the germline V gene are MGHRA and YSYEKL. The CDR3 runs 13 residues. V lost 1 base and J 8 bases, leaving 9 bases between the germline ends. DNA for the CDR3: TGCGCCAGCAGCCAAGGGCCCGTGGATGAGCAGTTCTTC. Encoded protein: CASSQGPVDEQFF.

This clonotype was seen only a few times. This chain connects TRBV4-3 to TRBJ1-3, with TRBD1 as a possible D gene (5 bases). CDR1 LGHNA and CDR2 YSLEER come from the germline V gene. Trimming shortened V by 0 bases and J by 5 bases, and 11 bases separated the two germline ends. The CDR3 is made up of 15 amino acids. The CDR3 loop is CASSQDSGTRNTIYF. Here the CDR3 DNA reads TGCGCCAGCAGCCAAGATTCCGGGACGCGAAACACCATATATTTT.

This clonotype came up a few times. This chain uses TRBV2 with TRBJ2-5, with 11 positions matching TRBD2. V lost 7 bases and J lost 3; bases outside the gene matches: 1. CDR1 SNHLY and CDR2 FYNNEI come from the germline V gene. This CDR3 region has 13 residues. The CDR3 region has the DNA TGTGCCAGCACGGGACTAGCGGAAGAGACCCAGTACTTC. Translated: CASTGLAEETQYF. The full variable domain, with the rest looked up from reference TRBV2 and TRBJ2-5, is EPEVTQTPSHQVTQMGQEVILRCVPISNHLYFYWYRQILGQKVEFLVSFYNNEISEKSEIFDDQFSVERPDGSNFTLKIRSTKLEDSAMYFCASTGLAEETQYFGPGTRLLVL.

This clonotype was found many times. J is TRBJ2-1 and V is TRBV15, with 10 positions matching TRBD2. The J segment lost 8 bases and the V segment lost 6 bases, leaving 10 bases of the junction unmatched. This CDR3 spans 15 amino acids. Germline CDR1 and CDR2: LNHNV and YYDKDF (reference sequence). CDR3 in amino acids: CATSYSGGALDEQFF. Here the CDR3 DNA reads TGTGCCACCAGTTACAGCGGGGGGGCCCTCGATGAGCAGTTCTTC.

This chain connects TRBV7-2 to TRBJ2-6; D uncertain. The CDR3 length is 14 residues. Trimming left V 5 bases short and J 0 bases short, with 5 bases between. CDR1 SGHTA and CDR2 FQGNSA come from the germline V gene. The CDR3 coding sequence is TGTGCCAGCAGCCGGGTCTCTGGGGCCAACGTCCTGACTTTC. This encodes CASSRVSGANVLTF.

The chain recombines TRBV10-3 with TRBJ2-2; D possibly corresponds to TRBD2 (5 bases). V gave up 6 bases and J gave up 1 base, with 9 bases separating them. The CDR3 runs to 14 residues. Per germline, CDR1 ENHRY and CDR2 SYGVKD. The CDR3 sequence is CAISERENTGELFF. CDR3 nucleotide sequence: TGTGCCATCAGCGAGAGGGAGAACACCGGGGAGCTGTTTTTT.

The rearrangement uses TRBV20-1 and TRBJ1-6, with 10 positions matching TRBD1. The CDR3 runs 15 residues. The germline CDR1 and CDR2 sequences are DFQATT and SNEGSKA (reference sequence). Trimming removed 0 bases from V and 10 bases from J; junction bases left unmatched: 6. In nucleotides, the CDR3 is TGCAGTGCTAGAGATTTTGGGACAGGGGACTCACCCCTCCACTTT. Protein product: CSARDFGTGDSPLHF.

Note on this clonotype: Being one base from a much bigger clone, this may be a read error. The CDR3 is CSASDNVQFF. CDR3 DNA: TGCAGTGCTAGCGACAATGTGCAGTTCTTC. This chain connects TRBV20-1 to TRBJ2-1; D remains ambiguous. This CDR3 is built from 10 residues. The germline CDR1 and CDR2 sequences are DFQATT and SNEGSKA (reference sequence).

This clonotype was detected only a few times. This sequence joins TRBV3-1 and TRBJ2-5; D may be TRBD2 (6 bases). This CDR3 spans 14 amino acids. CDR1 and CDR2 (germline): LGHDT, YNNKEL (reference sequence). Deletions cut 7 bases from V and 2 bases from J, with 14 bases between. The CDR3 spells CASTAGTSQETQYF. The CDR3 DNA reads as TGTGCCAGCACCGCAGGGACTTCACAAGAGACCCAGTACTTC.

This clonotype was found a few times. V and J are TRBV29-1 and TRBJ2-5; D remains ambiguous. Germline CDR1 and CDR2: SQVTM and ANQGSEA. Trimming shortened V by 5 bases and J by 2 bases, and 9 bases separated the two germline ends. The CDR3 is 12 residues long. CDR3 bases: TGCAGCGTTTCCTGGGGACAAGAGACCCAGTACTTC. This encodes CSVSWGQETQYF.

The sample holds a few counts of this clonotype. The chain links TRBV5-4 to TRBJ1-6; no reliable D call. The germline V gene encodes CDR1 SGHNT and CDR2 YYREEE (reference sequence). The ends were cut back, 1 base at V and 7 bases at J, with 9 bases in the middle. The CDR3 runs 14 residues. The CDR3 spells CASSLPTTNSPLHF. The DNA of the CDR3 is TGTGCCAGCAGCTTGCCCACCACGAATTCACCCCTCCACTTT.

V gene TRBV18 combines with J gene TRBJ1-5; D may be TRBD1 (6 bases). The CDR3 runs 13 residues. V was clipped by 7 bases and J by 5 bases, with 12 bases between them. Germline V gives CDR1 KGHSH, CDR2 LQKENI. In DNA form, the CDR3 reads TGTGCCAGCTGTCAATACAGGGATCAGCCCCAGCATTTT. It specifies CASCQYRDQPQHF. The whole variable domain, remainder taken from reference TRBV18 and TRBJ1-5, is NAGVMQNPRHLVRRRGQEARLRCSPMKGHSHVYWYRQLPEEGLKFMVYLQKENIIDESGMPKERFSAEFPKEGPSILRIQQVVRGDSAAYFCASCQYRDQPQHFGDGTRLSIL.

This clonotype showed up many times. The chain has TRBV5-1 and TRBJ2-3; 13 positions agree with TRBD2. Trimming took 3 bases from V and 2 from J; bases not matched to a gene: 6. Per the germline V gene, CDR1 is SGHRS and CDR2 is YFSETQ. There are 17 residues in the CDR3. CDR3 in DNA: TGCGCCAGCAGCTGGGGACTAGCGGGGACCCTCACAGATACGCAGTATTTT. Translating it yields CASSWGLAGTLTDTQYF.

This clonotype was detected ten times or more. CDR3 in amino acids: CASRDSLGKLFF. The CDR3 DNA reads TGTGCCAGCAGAGACAGCCTCGGAAAACTGTTTTTT. The V gene is TRBV7-9, the J gene TRBJ1-4, with D maybe TRBD1 (5 bases). The V end lost 6 bases, the J end lost 10 bases, and 12 bases lay between the germline ends. Per the germline V gene, CDR1 is SEHNR and CDR2 is FQNEAQ (reference sequence). The CDR3 has 12 residues.

Concerning this clonotype itself: This may be a read error: a much more frequent sequence differs by one nucleotide. The V gene is TRBV9, the J gene TRBJ2-7; TRBD2 agrees at 7 bases. From germline, CDR1 is SGDLS and CDR2 YYNGEE. The CDR3 is made up of 14 amino acids. In nucleotides, the CDR3 is TGTGCCAGCAGCTCGCGGGGGTTCTCCTACGAGCAGAACTTC. Protein product: CASSSRGFSYEQNF.

A few counts support this clonotype. The rearrangement joins TRBV4-2 to TRBJ2-1; 12 bases match TRBD2. V lost 1 base, J lost 6 bases, and 1 base stayed unmatched. CDR1 is LGHNA and CDR2 is YNFKEQ in the germline V gene. This CDR3 is built from 15 residues. Here the CDR3 reads CASSQGTSGANEQFF. Here the CDR3 DNA reads TGTGCCAGCAGCCAAGGGACTAGCGGGGCCAATGAGCAGTTCTTC.

In its sample, this clonotype was seen many times. This sequence joins TRBV7-6 and TRBJ2-3; weak D call: TRBD1 (5 bases). Germline-derived CDR1 and CDR2 are SGHVS and FNYEAQ. This CDR3 contains 17 residues. Trimming took off 2 bases at V and 1 base at J, with 16 bases between the two ends. As DNA, the CDR3 is TGTGCCAGCAGCTTAAGGGGCTCGGCCCCGGGCACAGATACGCAGTATTTT. Amino acids: CASSLRGSAPGTDTQYF.

There are many counts of this clonotype. The chain carries TRBV6-5 and TRBJ2-5; no firm D call. Trimming left V 7 bases short and J 5 bases short, with 5 bases between. This CDR3 region has 10 residues. Germline lookup yields CDR1 MNHEY and CDR2 SVGAGI. This CDR3 is CASKRETQYF. The CDR3 bases are TGTGCCAGCAAAAGGGAGACCCAGTACTTC.

This clonotype was recorded at least ten times. CDR3 in amino acids: CATSRDPPDGQPQHF. DNA for the CDR3: TGTGCCACCAGCAGGGACCCACCTGACGGCCAGCCCCAGCATTTT. The chain couples TRBV15 to TRBJ1-5, with D uncertain. The CDR3 spans 15 residues. Per germline, CDR1 LNHNV and CDR2 YYDKDF (reference sequence). V was shortened by 3 bases and J by 7 bases, with 16 bases between the two germline ends.

This clonotype was counted a few times. CDR3 DNA: TGCAGTGCTAGAGAAGGCGGGGGGGTTCAAAACAATGAGCAGTTCTTC. Protein: CSAREGGGVQNNEQFF. This chain links TRBV20-1 with TRBJ2-1; 9 nucleotides match TRBD2. Per the germline V gene, CDR1 is DFQATT and CDR2 is SNEGSKA (reference sequence). The CDR3 loop spans 16 amino acids. The J segment lost 5 bases and the V segment lost 0 bases, leaving 8 bases of the junction unmatched.

This clonotype came up many times. This chain uses TRBV7-8 with TRBJ2-2; D perhaps matches TRBD1 (5 bases). V lost 4 bases and J lost 4, with 13 bases in between. Germline-derived CDR1 and CDR2 are SGHVS and FQNEAQ. CDR3 length: 15 residues. CDR3 in amino acids: CASSSQGWTTGELFF. DNA for the CDR3: TGTGCCAGCAGCTCTCAGGGTTGGACCACCGGGGAGCTGTTTTTT.

The table lists this clonotype with a few counts. V gene TRBV7-3 combines with J gene TRBJ2-7, with TRBD2 matching over 8 bases. The germline V gene encodes CDR1 SGHTA and CDR2 FQGTGA. The J segment lost 2 bases and the V segment lost 4 bases, leaving 4 bases of the junction unmatched. CDR3 length equals 14 residues. CDR3 sequence: CASSSSGGPYEQYF. The CDR3 DNA is TGTGCCAGCAGCTCCAGCGGGGGACCCTACGAGCAGTACTTC.

The sample holds many counts of this clonotype. The chain couples TRBV10-2 to TRBJ1-1, with 9 bases lining up with TRBD1. From germline, CDR1 is WSHSY and CDR2 SAAADI. V lost 10 bases, J lost 6 bases, and 9 bases stayed unmatched. The CDR3 covers 13 residues. The CDR3 DNA sequence: TGCGCCATCCGGACAGGGGCGAGCTCTGAAGCTTTCTTT. It encodes CAIRTGASSEAFF.